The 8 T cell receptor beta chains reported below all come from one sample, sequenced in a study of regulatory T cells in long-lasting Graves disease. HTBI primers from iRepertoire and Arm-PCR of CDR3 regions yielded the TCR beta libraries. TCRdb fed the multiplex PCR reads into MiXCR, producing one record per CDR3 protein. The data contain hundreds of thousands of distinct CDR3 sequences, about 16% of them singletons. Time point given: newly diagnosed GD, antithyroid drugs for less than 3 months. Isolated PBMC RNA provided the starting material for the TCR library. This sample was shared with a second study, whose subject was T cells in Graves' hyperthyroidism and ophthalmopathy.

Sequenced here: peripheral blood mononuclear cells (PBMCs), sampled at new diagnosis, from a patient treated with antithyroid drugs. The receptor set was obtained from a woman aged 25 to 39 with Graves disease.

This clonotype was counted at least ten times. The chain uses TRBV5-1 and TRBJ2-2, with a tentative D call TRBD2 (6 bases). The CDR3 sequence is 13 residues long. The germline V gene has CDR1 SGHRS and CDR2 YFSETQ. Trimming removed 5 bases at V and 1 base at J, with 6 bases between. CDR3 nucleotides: TGCGCCAGCAGGGAGGGGAACACCGGGGAGCTGTTTTTT. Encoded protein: CASREGNTGELFF.

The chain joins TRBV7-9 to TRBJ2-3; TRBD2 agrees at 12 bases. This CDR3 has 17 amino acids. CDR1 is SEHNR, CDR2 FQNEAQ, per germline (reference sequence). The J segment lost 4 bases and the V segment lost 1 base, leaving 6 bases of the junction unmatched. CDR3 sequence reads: CASSLGLAGALSDTQYF. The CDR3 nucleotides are TGTGCCAGCAGCTTAGGACTAGCGGGGGCCTTGTCAGATACGCAGTATTTT.

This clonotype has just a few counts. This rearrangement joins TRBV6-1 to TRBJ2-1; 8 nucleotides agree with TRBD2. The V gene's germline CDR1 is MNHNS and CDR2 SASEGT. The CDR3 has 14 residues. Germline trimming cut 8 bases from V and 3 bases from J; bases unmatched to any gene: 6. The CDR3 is CASPGTRLYNEQFF. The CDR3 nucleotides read TGTGCCAGCCCGGGGACTAGACTCTACAATGAGCAGTTCTTC.

CDR3 sequence reads: CASSLALRDSWISGNTIYF. DNA for the CDR3: TGTGCCAGCAGCTTAGCACTTCGGGACAGCTGGATCTCTGGAAACACCATATATTTT. The chain joins TRBV7-9 to TRBJ1-3, with TRBD1 matching 7 bases. Germline V gene data show CDR1 as SEHNR and CDR2 as FQNEAQ (reference sequence). With V trimmed by 0 bases and J by 0 bases, 11 bases remained unmatched. The CDR3 has 19 residues.

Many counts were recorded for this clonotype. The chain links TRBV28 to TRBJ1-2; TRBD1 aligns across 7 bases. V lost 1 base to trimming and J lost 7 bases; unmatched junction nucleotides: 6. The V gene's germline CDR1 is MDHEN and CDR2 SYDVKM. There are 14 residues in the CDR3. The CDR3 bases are TGTGCCAGCAGTTTATTTCAGGGGGTTCGTGGCTACACCTTC. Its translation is CASSLFQGVRGYTF.

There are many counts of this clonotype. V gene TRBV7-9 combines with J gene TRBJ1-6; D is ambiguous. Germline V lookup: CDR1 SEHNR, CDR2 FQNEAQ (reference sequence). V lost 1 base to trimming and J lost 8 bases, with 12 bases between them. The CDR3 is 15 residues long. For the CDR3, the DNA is TGTGCCAGCAGCTTAGGACTCTTCAGCGATTCACCCCTCCACTTT. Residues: CASSLGLFSDSPLHF.

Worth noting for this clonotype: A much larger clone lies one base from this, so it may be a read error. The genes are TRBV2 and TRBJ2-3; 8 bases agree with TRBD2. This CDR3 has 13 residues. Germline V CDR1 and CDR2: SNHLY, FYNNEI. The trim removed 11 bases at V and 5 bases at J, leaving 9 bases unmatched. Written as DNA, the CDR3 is TGTGCCGGCAACGGGAGGGGCAGAGATACGCAGTATTTT. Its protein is CAGNGRGRDTQYF.

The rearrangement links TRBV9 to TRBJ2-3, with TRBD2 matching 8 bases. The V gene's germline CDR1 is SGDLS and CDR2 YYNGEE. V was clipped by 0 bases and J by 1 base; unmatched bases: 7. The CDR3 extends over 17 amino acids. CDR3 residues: CASSVGGTTSGTDTQYF. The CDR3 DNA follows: TGTGCCAGCAGCGTAGGGGGGACGACTAGCGGCACAGATACGCAGTATTTT.